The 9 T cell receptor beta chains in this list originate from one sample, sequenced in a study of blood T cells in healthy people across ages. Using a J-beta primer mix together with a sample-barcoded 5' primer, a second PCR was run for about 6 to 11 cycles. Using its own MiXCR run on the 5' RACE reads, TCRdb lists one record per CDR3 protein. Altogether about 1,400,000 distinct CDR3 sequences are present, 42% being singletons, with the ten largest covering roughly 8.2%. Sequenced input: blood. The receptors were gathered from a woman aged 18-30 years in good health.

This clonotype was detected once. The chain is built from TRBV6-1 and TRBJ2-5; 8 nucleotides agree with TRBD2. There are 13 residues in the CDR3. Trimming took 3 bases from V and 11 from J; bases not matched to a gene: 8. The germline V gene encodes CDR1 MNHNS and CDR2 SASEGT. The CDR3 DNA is TGTGCCAGCAGTGATAGCGGGATTAATGAGCAGTACTTC. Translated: CASSDSGINEQYF.

The CDR3 DNA reads as TGCAGTGCTCCCACGACTAGCGGGCCTAACAATGAGCAGTTCTTC. This translates into CSAPTTSGPNNEQFF. The chain links TRBV20-1 to TRBJ2-1, with 10 bases aligning to TRBD2. Per the germline V gene, CDR1 is DFQATT and CDR2 is SNEGSKA (reference sequence). This CDR3 has 15 amino acids. The junction had 9 bases not matched to a gene; V was cut back by 5 bases and J by 5 bases.

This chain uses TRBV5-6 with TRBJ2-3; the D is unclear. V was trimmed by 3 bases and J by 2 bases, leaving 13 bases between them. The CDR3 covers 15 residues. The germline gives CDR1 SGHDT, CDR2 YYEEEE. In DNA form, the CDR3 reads TGTGCCAGCAGCTCGGTTGAGGCGAACACAGATACGCAGTATTTT. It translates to CASSSVEANTDTQYF.

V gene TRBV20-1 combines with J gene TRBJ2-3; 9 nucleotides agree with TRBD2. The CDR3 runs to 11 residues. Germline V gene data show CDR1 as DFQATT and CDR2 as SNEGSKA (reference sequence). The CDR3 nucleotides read TGCGGAGCGGGGGGAACAGATACGCAGTATTTT. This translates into CGAGGTDTQYF.

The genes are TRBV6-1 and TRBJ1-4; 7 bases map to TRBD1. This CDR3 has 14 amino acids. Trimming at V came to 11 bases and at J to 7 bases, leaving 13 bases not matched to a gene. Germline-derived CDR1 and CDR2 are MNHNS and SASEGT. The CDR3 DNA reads TGTGCCCTGCGGCCCACAGGGGACGCTGAAAAACTGTTTTTT. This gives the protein CALRPTGDAEKLFF.

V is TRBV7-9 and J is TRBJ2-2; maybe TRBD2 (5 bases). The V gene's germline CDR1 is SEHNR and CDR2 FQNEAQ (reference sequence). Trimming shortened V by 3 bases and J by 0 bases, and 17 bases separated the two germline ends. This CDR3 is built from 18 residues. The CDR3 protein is CASSLEETHPSNTGELFF. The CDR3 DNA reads TGTGCCAGCAGCTTGGAGGAGACCCATCCATCGAACACCGGGGAGCTGTTTTTT.

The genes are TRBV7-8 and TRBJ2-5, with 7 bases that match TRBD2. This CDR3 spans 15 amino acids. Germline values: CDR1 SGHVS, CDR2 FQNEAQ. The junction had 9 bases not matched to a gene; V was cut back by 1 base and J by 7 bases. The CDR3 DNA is TGTGCCAGCAGCTTAGACGCGGGGGATGGTGGGACCCAGTACTTC. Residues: CASSLDAGDGGTQYF.

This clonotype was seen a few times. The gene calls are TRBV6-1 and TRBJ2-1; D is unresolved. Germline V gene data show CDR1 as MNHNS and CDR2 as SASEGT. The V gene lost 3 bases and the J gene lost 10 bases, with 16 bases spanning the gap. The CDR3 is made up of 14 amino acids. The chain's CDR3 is CASSEDVGLPEQFF. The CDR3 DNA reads TGTGCCAGCAGTGAGGATGTGGGTCTTCCCGAGCAGTTCTTC.

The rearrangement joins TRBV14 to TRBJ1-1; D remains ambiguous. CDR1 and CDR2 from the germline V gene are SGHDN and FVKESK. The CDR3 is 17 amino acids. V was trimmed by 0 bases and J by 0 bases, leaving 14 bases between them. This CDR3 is CASSQDRGALMNTEAFF. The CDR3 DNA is TGTGCCAGCAGCCAAGATCGAGGAGCACTTATGAACACTGAAGCTTTCTTT. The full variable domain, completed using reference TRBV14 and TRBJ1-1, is EAGVTQFPSHSVIEKGQTVTLRCDPISGHDNLYWYRRVMGKEIKFLLHFVKESKQDESGMPNNRFLAERTGGTYSTLKVQPAELEDSGVYFCASSQDRGALMNTEAFFGQGTRLTVV.